This TCR beta chain was captured by sequencing in a study of T cells in Graves' hyperthyroidism and ophthalmopathy. RNA transcripts were the template for amplifying TCR beta CDR3 regions. The HTBI set primed first-round TCR CDR3 RT-PCR. TCRdb analysed the multiplex PCR reads with MiXCR anew, one entry per CDR3 protein. Found here are almost 250,000 distinct CDR3 sequences, 24% of them singletons; the top ten hold roughly 32%. PBMCs were collected from an approximately 9.2 ml volume of fresh peripheral blood. Trimming cost V 4 bases and J 1 base, with 10 bases left between them. In germline, CDR1 is SGHTA, CDR2 FQGNSA. The CDR3 loop spans 14 amino acids.

This TCR came from a woman between 40 and 50 years old with Graves' ophthalmopathy. The gene calls are TRBV7-2 and TRBJ1-1, with D hard to call. Input material: blood. CDR3 residues: CASSSALSNTEAFF. Here the CDR3 DNA reads TGTGCCAGCAGCTCCGCTCTTTCGAACACTGAAGCTTTCTTT.